These 25 T cell receptor beta chains came from one sample sequenced in a study of OX40 agonist ivuxolimab in advanced cancers. Produced via immunoSEQ multiplex PCR; TCRdb's table is partial and in-frame only. The sample records about 80,000 clones, approximately 89% being singletons. Specimen: CD4+ or CD8+ T cells sorted from blood, collected in a trial of the OX40 agonist ivuxolimab. The receptor source for this set is an adult with an advanced solid tumor such as melanoma, head and neck, liver or kidney cancer.

This clone turned up a few times. This sequence joins TRBV18 and TRBJ1-1; D unclear. The CDR3 contains 14 residues. Germline CDR1 is KGHSH and CDR2 is LQKENI. Trimming pared 3 bases from V and 1 base from J, leaving 9 bases between. CDR3 DNA: TGTGCCAGCTCACCCAGTGGTAAGAACACTGAAGCTTTCTTT. This sequence encodes CASSPSGKNTEAFF.

There are a few counts of this clone. This chain connects TRBV19 to TRBJ2-5; TRBD1 matches 8 bases. Germline V CDR1 and CDR2: LNHDA, SQIVND (reference sequence). V gave up 3 bases and J gave up 5 bases; unmatched junction bases: 8. The CDR3 has 15 residues. CDR3 sequence (DNA): TGTGCCAGTAGTATTGGACAGGGCGGCTGGGAGACCCAGTACTTC. Translation gives CASSIGQGGWETQYF. The variable domain in full, with the rest retrieved from reference TRBV19 and TRBJ2-5, is DGGITQSPKYLFRKEGQNVTLSCEQNLNHDAMYWYRQDPGQGLRLIYYSQIVNDFQKGDIAEGYSVSREKKESFPLTVTSAQKNPTAFYLCASSIGQGGWETQYFGPGTRLLVL.

The V call is TRBV5-8, the J call TRBJ1-4; TRBD1 aligns across 8 bases. The CDR3 loop spans 14 amino acids. Trimming cost V 4 bases and J 10 bases; bases outside gene matches: 9. Germline loops: CDR1 SGHTS, CDR2 YDEGEE. The CDR3 loop reads CASSLGQGTGKLFF. DNA for the CDR3: TGTGCCAGCAGCCTCGGACAGGGTACGGGAAAACTGTTTTTT.

The chain uses TRBV7-2 and TRBJ1-1; D call uncertain. The V end lost 2 bases, the J end lost 0 bases, and 7 bases lay between the germline ends. CDR1 and CDR2 (germline): SGHTA, FQGNSA. This CDR3 is 14 amino acids long. The CDR3 region has the DNA TGTGCCAGCAGCTTATTGGCTATGAACACTGAAGCTTTCTTT. It codes for CASSLLAMNTEAFF. The whole variable domain, remainder taken from reference TRBV7-2 and TRBJ1-1, is GAGVSQSPSNKVTEKGKDVELRCDPISGHTALYWYRQSLGQGLEFLIYFQGNSAPDKSGLPSDRFSAERTGGSVSTLTIQRTQQEDSAVYLCASSLLAMNTEAFFGQGTRLTVV.

The chain recombines TRBV15 with TRBJ2-5; either TRBD1 or TRBD2 may supply D (5 bases each). V was cut by 3 bases and J by 5 bases, with 19 bases left in between. The germline gives CDR1 LNHNV, CDR2 YYDKDF (reference sequence). This CDR3 spans 16 amino acids. CDR3 DNA: TGTGCCACCAGCAGTATCGGGACCCCCGGCAGGGAGACCCAGTACTTC. It specifies CATSSIGTPGRETQYF.

The V call is TRBV20-1, the J call TRBJ1-5, with D uncertain. Trimming shortened V by 3 bases and J by 5 bases, and 5 bases separated the two germline ends. Per germline, CDR1 DFQATT and CDR2 SNEGSKA (reference sequence). There are 11 residues in the CDR3. The CDR3 loop is CSASPDQPQHF. The CDR3, as DNA: TGCAGTGCTAGCCCCGATCAGCCCCAGCATTTT.

The V and J genes are TRBV6-1 and TRBJ1-1; D uncertain. The V gene's germline CDR1 is MNHNS and CDR2 SASEGT. V gave up 6 bases and J gave up 6 bases, with 14 bases separating them. The CDR3 has 13 amino acids. The CDR3 DNA sequence: TGTGCCAGCAGCCCAAGGGTACCTTCTGAAGCTTTCTTT. It translates to CASSPRVPSEAFF.

The chain employs TRBV27 and TRBJ1-1; the D is unclear. This CDR3 has 13 residues. Germline-derived CDR1 and CDR2 are MNHEY and SMNVEV (reference sequence). The V and J ends lost 0 bases and 3 bases respectively, with 5 bases between them. The CDR3 nucleotides read TGTGCCAGCAGTTTATCGAGGGACACTGAAGCTTTCTTT. Protein product: CASSLSRDTEAFF.

The chain is built from TRBV7-7 and TRBJ2-5; D uncertain. The CDR3 has 13 residues. V lost 4 bases to trimming and J lost 2 bases, with 8 bases between them. CDR1 is SSHAT, CDR2 FNYEAQ, per germline (reference sequence). Here the CDR3 DNA reads TGTGCCAGCAGCTCCCTTTCGCAAGAGACCCAGTACTTC. Translated: CASSSLSQETQYF.

As DNA, the CDR3 is TGTGCCAGCAGCGCGACAGGGGTTCCCGGGGAGCTGTTTTTT. This translates into CASSATGVPGELFF. V usage is TRBV14 and J usage is TRBJ2-2; 8 bases map to TRBD1. The germline gives CDR1 SGHDN, CDR2 FVKESK. CDR3 length equals 14 residues. The J segment lost 6 bases and the V segment lost 5 bases, leaving 5 bases of the junction unmatched.

V usage is TRBV6-6 and J usage is TRBJ2-7, with D unresolved. Between the trimmed V and J ends, which lost 2 bases and 6 bases, there was a span of 17 bases. The CDR3 contains 15 residues. CDR1 and CDR2 from the germline V gene are MNHNY and SVGAGI (reference sequence). The DNA for the CDR3 is TGTGCCAGCAGTTACGGACCCCTCAGCGTGGGCGAGCAGTACTTC. This gives the protein CASSYGPLSVGEQYF.

This clone showed up just once. V and J are TRBV6-1 and TRBJ2-1; 8 nucleotides match TRBD1. The ends lost 9 bases at V and 7 bases at J; junction bases unmatched: 8. Per germline, CDR1 MNHNS and CDR2 SASEGT. CDR3 size: 13 residues. DNA of the CDR3: TGTGCCAGTGACAGGGGTGGAACGAATGAGCAGTTCTTC. This gives the protein CASDRGGTNEQFF.

This sequence joins TRBV5-8 and TRBJ2-7; TRBD1 agrees at 7 bases. V lost 4 bases to trimming and J lost 11 bases; unmatched junction nucleotides: 18. Per germline, CDR1 SGHTS and CDR2 YDEGEE. The CDR3 totals 15 residues. CDR3 residues: CASSTHGRGITGEYF. CDR3 sequence (DNA): TGTGCCAGCAGCACCCATGGCAGGGGAATCACAGGGGAGTACTTC. The whole variable domain, remainder taken from reference TRBV5-8 and TRBJ2-7, is EAGVTQSPTHLIKTRGQQATLRCSPISGHTSVYWYQQALGLGLQFLLWYDEGEERNRGNFPPRFSGRQFPNYSSELNVNALELEDSALYLCASSTHGRGITGEYFGPGTRLTVT.

This chain connects TRBV21-1 to TRBJ2-7; the table gives TRBD1 as D, unverified against the DNA. TRBV21-1 is shown as a pseudogene. The CDR3 sequence is 13 residues long. This CDR3 reads CASSDRGRLEQYF. Written as DNA, the CDR3 is TGTGCCAGCTCGGACAGGGGCCGCTTGGAGCAGTACTTC.

The rearrangement uses TRBV28 and TRBJ1-5; TRBD1 aligns across 10 bases. The CDR3 extends over 14 amino acids. After removal of 6 bases from V and 5 bases from J, the junction contained 4 bases not matched to a gene. CDR1 and CDR2 (germline): MDHEN, SYDVKM. CDR3 DNA sequence: TGTGCCAGCAGACCGGGACAGGGGCATCAGCCCCAGCATTTT. Its translation: CASRPGQGHQPQHF.

The chain combines TRBV6-6 with TRBJ1-6; the D is unclear. This CDR3 comprises 14 residues. Trimming shortened V by 6 bases and J by 7 bases, and 13 bases separated the two germline ends. CDR1 is MNHNY and CDR2 is SVGAGI in the germline V gene (reference sequence). The CDR3 protein is CASSVGQDNSPLHF. The CDR3 coding sequence is TGTGCCAGCAGCGTAGGGCAGGACAATTCACCCCTCCACTTT.

The gene calls are TRBV18 and TRBJ2-1; TRBD1 matches at 9 bases. Germline V gene sequence: CDR1 KGHSH, CDR2 LQKENI. This CDR3 spans 16 amino acids. Trimming took 3 bases from V and 6 from J; bases not matched to a gene: 9. The chain's CDR3 is CASSPSNRGRVNEQFF. CDR3 nucleotides: TGTGCCAGCTCACCCTCTAACAGGGGGCGCGTCAATGAGCAGTTCTTC.

The genes are TRBV5-1 and TRBJ2-3, with D perhaps matching TRBD1 (5 bases). V lost 7 bases and J lost 5, with 14 bases in between. The CDR3 has 13 residues. From germline, CDR1 is SGHRS and CDR2 YFSETQ. In nucleotides, the CDR3 is TGCGCCAGCGGGAAAGGGGTCAAAGATACGCAGTATTTT. It specifies CASGKGVKDTQYF.

The chain links TRBV5-1 to TRBJ1-6; D is unclear. Looked up from germline, CDR1 is SGHRS and CDR2 is YFSETQ. Trimming cost V 4 bases and J 8 bases, with 10 bases left between them. The CDR3 loop spans 13 amino acids. CDR3 in amino acids: CASSQGFYSPLHF. The DNA of the CDR3 is TGCGCCAGCAGCCAAGGGTTTTATTCACCCCTCCACTTT.

The chain couples TRBV5-1 to TRBJ2-2, with D possibly TRBD2 on 5 matching bases. Germline loops: CDR1 SGHRS, CDR2 YFSETQ. The CDR3 is 14 residues long. V dropped 4 bases and J dropped 6 bases, with 13 bases sitting between them. The CDR3 coding sequence is TGCGCCAGCAGCCCGCCGGGGTTTTCCGGGGAGCTGTTTTTT. Its protein is CASSPPGFSGELFF.

This chain connects TRBV10-3 to TRBJ2-1; 11 bases are a match to TRBD2. This CDR3 comprises 13 residues. CDR1 is ENHRY, CDR2 SYGVKD, per germline. Trimming removed 8 bases from V and 9 bases from J; junction bases left unmatched: 6. The CDR3 DNA is TGTGCCATCGACCCCGGGACTAGCGGTGAGCAGTTCTTC. It encodes CAIDPGTSGEQFF.

This clone was seen a few times. The chain has TRBV4-3 and TRBJ1-6; 10 bases agree with TRBD1. Trimming took 2 bases from V and 4 from J; bases not matched to a gene: 5. Per the germline V gene, CDR1 is LGHNA and CDR2 is YSLEER. This CDR3 has 17 amino acids. The CDR3 nucleotides read TGCGCCAGCAGCCAAACCGGGACAGGGGTGTATAATTCACCCCTCCACTTT. This translates into CASSQTGTGVYNSPLHF.

In this sample, this clone turned up once. The rearrangement joins TRBV7-2 to TRBJ2-5, with TRBD2 matching 11 bases. This CDR3 spans 14 amino acids. Germline V gene lookup returns CDR1 SGHTA and CDR2 FQGNSA. V lost 8 bases to trimming and J lost 5 bases; unmatched junction nucleotides: 7. The CDR3 bases are TGTGCCAGCGTCTATAGCGGGGGGGCGGAGACCCAGTACTTC. This translates into CASVYSGGAETQYF.

The chain is built from TRBV21-1 and TRBJ1-3; the D segment call TRBD1 is taken from the table without a DNA check. TRBV21-1 is noted as a pseudogene. This CDR3 spans 14 amino acids. In nucleotides, the CDR3 is TGTGCCAGCAACAATGGGCGCTCTGGAAACACCATATATTTT. Encoded protein: CASNNGRSGNTIYF.

Comments on this clone: An end of the junction differs from the germline gene, which may be a read error. The genes are TRBV19 and TRBJ2-3, with D tentatively TRBD2 (6 bases). Germline CDR1 and CDR2: LNHDA and SQIVND (reference sequence). The CDR3 contains 14 residues. The CDR3 reads CASGTGSNFDMQYF. CDR3 in DNA: TGTGCCAGTGGCACCGGGAGTAATTTTGATATGCAGTATTTT.